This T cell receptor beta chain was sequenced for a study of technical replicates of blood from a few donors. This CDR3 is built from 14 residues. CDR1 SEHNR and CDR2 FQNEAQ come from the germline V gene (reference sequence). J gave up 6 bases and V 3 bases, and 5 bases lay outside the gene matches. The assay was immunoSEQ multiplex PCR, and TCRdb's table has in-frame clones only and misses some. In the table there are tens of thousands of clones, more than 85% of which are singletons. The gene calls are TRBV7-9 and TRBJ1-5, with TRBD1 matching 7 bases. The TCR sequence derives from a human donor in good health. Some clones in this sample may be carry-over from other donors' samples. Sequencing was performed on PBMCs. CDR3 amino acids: CASSFDRDAQPQHF. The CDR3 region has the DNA TGTGCCAGCAGCTTCGACAGGGATGCTCAGCCCCAGCATTTT.